Shown below are 27 T cell receptor beta chains from a single sample sequenced in a study of blood T cell repertoires in COVID-19. Profiling relied on immunoSEQ multiplex PCR, and the TCRdb table lists in-frame clones only, not all of them. The data show roughly 390,000 clones, around 87% seen once. The sequencing input was peripheral blood. The receptors originated from a young woman with COVID-19, enrolled during active disease.

The gene calls are TRBV27 and TRBJ2-1; TRBD2 agrees at 8 bases. Germline CDR1 and CDR2: MNHEY and SMNVEV (reference sequence). After removal of 6 bases from V and 5 bases from J, the junction contained 6 bases not matched to a gene. The CDR3 is 14 amino acids. The CDR3: CASSTTSDHNEQFF. The CDR3, as DNA: TGTGCCAGCAGCACGACTAGCGACCACAATGAGCAGTTCTTC.

The V gene is TRBV4-1, the J gene TRBJ2-3; D possibly corresponds to TRBD1 (6 bases). The germline CDR1 and CDR2 sequences are MGHRA and YSYEKL. V was pared by 2 bases and J by 1 base, with 13 bases between. The CDR3 contains 16 residues. The chain's CDR3 is CASSQSGGWGTDTQYF. The DNA for the CDR3 is TGCGCCAGCAGCCAAAGTGGGGGCTGGGGCACAGATACGCAGTATTTT.

This clone was observed a single time. The chain couples TRBV11-2 to TRBJ1-2; D may be TRBD1 (6 bases). Germline values: CDR1 SGHAT, CDR2 FQNNGV. Trimming shortened V by 6 bases and J by 14 bases, and 19 bases separated the two germline ends. The CDR3 sequence is 12 residues long. The CDR3, as DNA: TGTGCCAGCAGGTCGAGGACAGATCCCTGTACCTTC. Its translation: CASRSRTDPCTF. Full variable domain (outside the CDR3, taken from reference TRBV11-2 and TRBJ1-2): EAGVAQSPRYKIIEKRQSVAFWCNPISGHATLYWYQQILGQGPKLLIQFQNNGVVDDSQLPKDRFSAERLKGVDSTLKIQPAKLEDSAVYLCASRSRTDPCTFGSGTRLTVV.

The J gene is TRBJ2-7, the V gene TRBV29-1, with a weak D call TRBD2 (7 bases). Trimming pared 6 bases from V and 0 bases from J, leaving 15 bases between. This CDR3 has 14 residues. From germline, CDR1 is SQVTM and CDR2 ANQGSEA. CDR3 amino acids: CSVAGADRSYEQYF. The CDR3 bases are TGCAGCGTCGCGGGGGCGGACCGCTCCTACGAGCAGTACTTC.

The V and J genes are TRBV28 and TRBJ2-5; 7 nucleotides agree with TRBD2. The CDR3 is made up of 17 amino acids. The V gene end was trimmed by 1 base and the J gene end by 0 bases; junction bases not matched to a gene: 8. Germline CDR1 and CDR2: MDHEN and SYDVKM. The CDR3 region is CASSLSIGGGNQETQYF. As DNA, the CDR3 is TGTGCCAGCAGTTTATCAATTGGCGGGGGAAACCAAGAGACCCAGTACTTC. Filled out from reference TRBV28 and TRBJ2-5, the complete variable domain reads DVKVTQSSRYLVKRTGEKVFLECVQDMDHENMFWYRQDPGLGLRLIYFSYDVKMKEKGDIPEGYSVSREKKERFSLILESASTNQTSMYLCASSLSIGGGNQETQYFGPGTRLLVL.

The J gene is TRBJ1-1, the V gene TRBV4-1; possibly TRBD1 for D (6 bases). V was pared by 8 bases and J by 7 bases, with 26 bases between. The CDR3 is made up of 16 amino acids. CDR1 is MGHRA, CDR2 YSYEKL, per germline. CDR3 coding DNA: TGCGCCAGCGGGAAGATTAGGACAGAGAAGTATTATGAAGCTTTCTTT. This translates into CASGKIRTEKYYEAFF.

V and J are TRBV19 and TRBJ2-2; tentative D call: TRBD2 (6 bases). The CDR3 length is 15 residues. Germline V gene sequence: CDR1 LNHDA, CDR2 SQIVND (reference sequence). Trimming removed 1 base at V and 5 bases at J, with 11 bases between. CDR3 protein: CASSIVGGLTGELFF. As DNA, the CDR3 is TGTGCCAGTAGTATAGTTGGGGGGTTAACCGGGGAGCTGTTTTTT. Full variable domain (rest looked up from reference TRBV19 and TRBJ2-2): DGGITQSPKYLFRKEGQNVTLSCEQNLNHDAMYWYRQDPGQGLRLIYYSQIVNDFQKGDIAEGYSVSREKKESFPLTVTSAQKNPTAFYLCASSIVGGLTGELFFGEGSRLTVL.

V and J are TRBV7-9 and TRBJ2-7, with D perhaps TRBD1 (5 bases). This CDR3 has 13 residues. Germline V gene lookup returns CDR1 SEHNR and CDR2 FQNEAQ (reference sequence). Between the trimmed V and J ends, which lost 1 base and 2 bases, there was a span of 6 bases. CDR3 nucleotide sequence: TGTGCCAGCAGCTTAGGACAGCCCTACGAGCAGTACTTC. Translated, it gives CASSLGQPYEQYF.

The chain employs TRBV11-2 and TRBJ2-2, with D possibly being TRBD1 (6 bases). The V end lost 5 bases, the J end lost 9 bases, and 10 bases lay between the germline ends. CDR3 length equals 12 residues. Germline CDR1 and CDR2: SGHAT and FQNNGV. CDR3 loop: CASSNRDRELFF. The CDR3 region has the DNA TGTGCCAGCAGCAACCGGGACAGGGAGCTGTTTTTT.

The J gene is TRBJ2-7, the V gene TRBV27; TRBD2 is a possible D gene (5 bases). CDR3 length equals 15 residues. CDR1 MNHEY and CDR2 SMNVEV come from the germline V gene (reference sequence). V was clipped by 4 bases and J by 6 bases, with 19 bases between them. CDR3 DNA: TGTGCCAGCAGTTCTAACGGGGTACCACTGAGCGAGCAGTACTTC. This codes for CASSSNGVPLSEQYF.

The V call is TRBV27, the J call TRBJ1-5; no clear D gene. CDR1 is MNHEY and CDR2 is SMNVEV in the germline V gene (reference sequence). V lost 3 bases, J lost 9 bases, and 9 bases lay in between. CDR3 length: 12 residues. CDR3 in amino acids: CASSFVPGPQHF. The CDR3 bases are TGTGCCAGCAGTTTCGTTCCCGGGCCCCAGCATTTT.

The chain carries TRBV5-1 and TRBJ2-3; a possible D gene is TRBD2 (6 bases). Trimming cost V 4 bases and J 0 bases, with 15 bases left between them. Looked up from germline, CDR1 is SGHRS and CDR2 is YFSETQ. The CDR3 spans 16 residues. The CDR3 reads CASSPGVGPSTDTQYF. The CDR3 DNA is TGCGCCAGCAGCCCGGGAGTAGGCCCTAGCACAGATACGCAGTATTTT.

This clone is a singleton in its sample. J is TRBJ2-7 and V is TRBV27, with TRBD1 matching over 8 bases. CDR3 length: 15 amino acids. CDR1 is MNHEY and CDR2 is SMNVEV in the germline V gene (reference sequence). The V segment lost 7 bases and the J segment 4 bases; nucleotides outside the gene matches: 12. This CDR3 is CASTWGSGQGYEQYF. Written as DNA, the CDR3 is TGTGCCAGCACCTGGGGGTCCGGACAGGGATACGAGCAGTACTTC.

The chain joins TRBV18 to TRBJ2-7, with 9 bases lining up with TRBD2. The CDR3 is 16 amino acids. The J segment lost 4 bases and the V segment lost 6 bases, leaving 13 bases of the junction unmatched. From germline, CDR1 is KGHSH and CDR2 LQKENI. The CDR3 region is CASSQGLASSGYEQYF. The CDR3 nucleotides are TGTGCCAGCTCTCAAGGACTAGCGTCGAGCGGTTACGAGCAGTACTTC.

V usage is TRBV30 and J usage is TRBJ1-1; no definite D call. Germline loops: CDR1 GTSNPN, CDR2 SVGIG (reference sequence). V lost 7 bases and J lost 2, with 8 bases in between. This CDR3 spans 11 amino acids. For the CDR3, the DNA is TGTGCCTATTACAGCAACACTGAAGCTTTCTTT. Translating gives CAYYSNTEAFF.

In its sample, this clone was seen a few times. The CDR3 DNA reads as TGTGCCAGCCCGGACAGGGTGGGGGACACTGAAGCTTTCTTT. Its translation: CASPDRVGDTEAFF. The chain links TRBV27 to TRBJ1-1; 8 positions match TRBD1. Germline V gene data show CDR1 as MNHEY and CDR2 as SMNVEV (reference sequence). This CDR3 is built from 14 residues. V gave up 8 bases and J gave up 3 bases; unmatched junction bases: 8.

The rearrangement links TRBV3-1 (or the pseudogene TRBV3-2) to TRBJ1-5; possibly TRBD1 for D (6 bases). The length of the CDR3 is 14 residues. Germline V CDR1 and CDR2: LGHDT, YNNKEL (reference sequence). Trimming cost V 0 bases and J 8 bases, with 11 bases left between them. The CDR3 here is CASSQEEGGEPQHF. The CDR3 DNA reads TGTGCCAGCAGCCAAGAGGAAGGGGGGGAGCCCCAGCATTTT.

The CDR3 nucleotides are TGTGCCAGCAGACGGACTAGCGGGAGTTCAGATACGCAGTATTTT. Translating gives CASRRTSGSSDTQYF. The genes are TRBV6-4 and TRBJ2-3; 13 nucleotides agree with TRBD2. The germline V gene encodes CDR1 MRHNA and CDR2 SNTAGT. CDR3 length: 15 amino acids. V trimming: 6 bases; J trimming: 4 bases; junction bases outside the gene matches: 4.

This clone has at least ten counts. V usage is TRBV6-4 and J usage is TRBJ1-1; D might be TRBD1 (5 bases). Trimming shortened V by 4 bases and J by 6 bases, and 15 bases separated the two germline ends. Germline values: CDR1 MRHNA, CDR2 SNTAGT. The CDR3 consists of 14 residues. This chain's CDR3 is CASSASGGVSEAFF. CDR3 in DNA: TGTGCCAGCAGTGCATCCGGGGGGGTCTCTGAAGCTTTCTTT.

This clone was detected only a few times. The chain carries TRBV27 and TRBJ2-7; the match to TRBD1 covers 9 bases. J lost 5 bases, V lost 5 bases, and 10 bases had no gene match. The CDR3 has 15 residues. CDR1 MNHEY and CDR2 SMNVEV come from the germline V gene (reference sequence). Written as DNA, the CDR3 is TGTGCCAGCAGTCAAGCCGGGACAGGGCTCCACGAGCAGTACTTC. It translates to CASSQAGTGLHEQYF.

V gene TRBV28 combines with J gene TRBJ2-5, with unresolved D. CDR1 is MDHEN and CDR2 is SYDVKM in the germline V gene. The length of the CDR3 is 14 residues. The germline V and J ends were trimmed by 2 bases and 4 bases, with 11 bases remaining between them. The CDR3 DNA reads as TGTGCCAGCAGTTTAACCGGTTCCGTAGAGACCCAGTACTTC. It specifies CASSLTGSVETQYF.

The chain combines TRBV5-1 with TRBJ2-6; possible D gene TRBD1, 7 bases. The V gene's germline CDR1 is SGHRS and CDR2 YFSETQ. V was trimmed by 4 bases and J by 5 bases, leaving 16 bases between them. The CDR3 covers 16 residues. CDR3 amino acids: CASSLAGGSRANVLTF. The CDR3 DNA is TGCGCCAGCAGCCTGGCAGGGGGGTCTAGGGCCAACGTCCTGACTTTC. Full variable domain (remainder filled in from reference TRBV5-1 and TRBJ2-6): KAGVTQTPRYLIKTRGQQVTLSCSPISGHRSVSWYQQTPGQGLQFLFEYFSETQRNKGNFPGRFSGRQFSNSRSEMNVSTLELGDSALYLCASSLAGGSRANVLTFGAGSRLTVL.

The chain joins TRBV5-1 to TRBJ1-6; a possible D gene is TRBD1 (6 bases). The CDR3 consists of 15 residues. Germline V lookup: CDR1 SGHRS, CDR2 YFSETQ. With 4 bases removed from V and 10 bases from J, the gap between germline ends came to 18 bases. The DNA for the CDR3 is TGCGCCAGCAGCCTTCGACAGGTCGGAAACTCACCCCTCCACTTT. Translated: CASSLRQVGNSPLHF.

This chain joins TRBV6-5 and TRBJ1-4; D is unclear. Germline V lookup: CDR1 MNHEY, CDR2 SVGAGI. V lost 6 bases and J lost 6, with 17 bases in between. The CDR3 loop spans 15 amino acids. CDR3 bases: TGTGCCAGCAGGCTGTTTGACGGGAGATATGAAAAACTGTTTTTT. This encodes CASRLFDGRYEKLFF.

The rearrangement joins TRBV25-1 to TRBJ1-6, with TRBD1 matching over 7 bases. Unmatched junction bases numbered 6, after V lost 6 bases and J lost 7 bases. The CDR3 has 14 amino acids. Germline V gene lookup returns CDR1 MGHDK and CDR2 SYGVNS. The CDR3 DNA is TGTGCCAGCAGGCAGACAGGGAGGAATTCACCCCTCCACTTT. As protein: CASRQTGRNSPLHF.

The gene calls are TRBV28 and TRBJ2-7, with 14 bases matching TRBD2. The germline gives CDR1 MDHEN, CDR2 SYDVKM. J gave up 3 bases and V 0 bases, and 1 base lay outside the gene matches. This CDR3 comprises 16 residues. For the CDR3, the DNA is TGTGCCAGCAGTTTATGGGGGACTAGCGGGAGCTACGAGCAGTACTTC. It encodes CASSLWGTSGSYEQYF.

The chain links TRBV6-6 to TRBJ1-6; D is unclear. CDR1 is MNHNY, CDR2 SVGAGI, per germline (reference sequence). The CDR3 sequence is 13 residues long. The V end lost 2 bases, the J end lost 13 bases, and 12 bases lay between the germline ends. The CDR3 region has the DNA TGTGCCAGCAGTTACGAACGGTCCGTCCCCCTCCACTTT. As protein: CASSYERSVPLHF.